This entry describes one T cell receptor beta chain. The data were taken from a study of blood T cell repertoires in COVID-19. Study overall: Researchers got acute and convalescent COVID-19 samples from the United States, Italy and Spain. Sample material is recorded as cDNA or gDNA derived from T cells, B-cell-depleted T cells, or PBMCs.

V lost 5 bases and J lost 2, with 6 bases in between. Germline CDR1 and CDR2: SEHNR and FQNEAQ (reference sequence). This CDR3 contains 12 residues. In the original workflow: Amplification of reference gene primers provided the estimated nucleated cell counts. Generated by immunoSEQ multiplex PCR, the TCRdb table keeps only in-frame clones and is missing some. V and J calls and clone size come straight from that table; D and trimming were deduced from the DNA. Of roughly 68,000 clones in the sample, around 85% were seen once. The sample was peripheral blood. This receptor was obtained from a middle-aged man with acute or convalescent COVID-19. The rearrangement joins TRBV7-9 to TRBJ2-5; D possibly corresponds to TRBD2 (5 bases). In DNA form, the CDR3 reads TGTGCCAGCAGCCCGGGACAAGAGACCCAGTACTTC. This codes for CASSPGQETQYF.